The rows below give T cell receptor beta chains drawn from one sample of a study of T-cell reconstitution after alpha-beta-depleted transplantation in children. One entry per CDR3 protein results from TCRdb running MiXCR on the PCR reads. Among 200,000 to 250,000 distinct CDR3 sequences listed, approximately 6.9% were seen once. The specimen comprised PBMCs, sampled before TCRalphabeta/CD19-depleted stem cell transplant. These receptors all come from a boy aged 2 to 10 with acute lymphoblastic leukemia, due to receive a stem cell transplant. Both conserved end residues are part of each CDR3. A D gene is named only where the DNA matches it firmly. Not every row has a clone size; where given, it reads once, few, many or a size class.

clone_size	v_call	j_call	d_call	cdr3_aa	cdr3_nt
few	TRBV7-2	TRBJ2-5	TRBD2	CASSLVASGRAVETQYF	TGTGCCAGCAGCTTAGTTGCTAGCGGGAGGGCCGTTGAGACCCAGTACTTC
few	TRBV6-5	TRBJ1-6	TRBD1	CASSYRDRGSPLHF	TGTGCCAGCAGTTACCGAGACAGGGGTTCACCCCTCCACTTT
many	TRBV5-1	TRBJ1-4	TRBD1	CASGRTGGPNEKLFF	TGCGCCAGCGGACGGACAGGGGGTCCTAATGAAAAACTGTTTTTT
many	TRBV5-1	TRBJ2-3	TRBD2	CVSSLGTSGISADTQYF	TGCGTCAGCAGCTTGGGGACTAGCGGCATAAGCGCAGATACGCAGTATTTT
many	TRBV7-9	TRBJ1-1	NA	CASSLDELSNTEAFF	TGTGCCAGCAGCTTAGACGAGCTTTCTAACACTGAAGCTTTCTTT
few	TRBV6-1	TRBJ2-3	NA	CASRSDYPSSADTQYF	TGTGCCAGCAGGAGTGACTACCCGTCAAGTGCAGATACGCAGTATTTT
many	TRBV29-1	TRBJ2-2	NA	CSVEDPPESGELFF	TGCAGCGTTGAAGATCCCCCGGAATCCGGGGAGCTGTTTTTT
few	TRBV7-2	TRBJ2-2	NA	CASSPTRGTSGELFF	TGTGCCAGCAGCCCGACCCGGGGTACGTCCGGGGAGCTGTTTTTT
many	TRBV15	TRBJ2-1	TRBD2	CATSGLRGVYNEQFF	TGTGCCACCAGCGGATTACGGGGGGTTTACAATGAGCAGTTCTTC
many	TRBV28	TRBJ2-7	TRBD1	CASSPRTGGSQHPGWEQYF	TGTGCCAGCAGTCCCCGGACAGGGGGCTCCCAACATCCTGGTTGGGAGCAGTACTTC
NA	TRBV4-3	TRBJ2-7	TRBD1	CASSQAGTGVYEQYF	TGCGCCAGCAGCCAAGCCGGGACAGGGGTCTACGAGCAGTACTTC
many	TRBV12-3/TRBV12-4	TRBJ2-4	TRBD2	CASSRTSGAGRNIQYF	TGTGCCAGCAGTAGGACTAGCGGGGCCGGGAGAAACATTCAGTACTTC
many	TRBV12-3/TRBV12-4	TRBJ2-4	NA	CASSLRGVKNIQYF	TGTGCCAGCAGTTTAAGGGGGGTCAAAAACATTCAGTACTTC
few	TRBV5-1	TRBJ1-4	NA	CASSLGLANEKLFF	TGCGCCAGCAGCTTGGGGTTGGCTAATGAAAAACTGTTTTTT
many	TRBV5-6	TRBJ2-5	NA	CASSLADTQSETQYF	TGTGCCAGCAGCTTGGCCGATACCCAATCGGAGACCCAGTACTTC
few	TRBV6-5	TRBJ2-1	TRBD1	CASSYDREPYNEQFF	TGTGCCAGCAGTTACGACAGGGAGCCTTACAATGAGCAGTTCTTC
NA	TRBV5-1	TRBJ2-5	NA	CASSLRNMGQETKYF	TGCGCCAGCAGCTTGCGGAATATGGGGCAAGAGACCAAGTACTTC
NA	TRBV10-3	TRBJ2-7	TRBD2	CAISGTSGGAYEQYF	TGTGCCATCAGTGGGACTAGCGGGGGGGCCTACGAGCAGTACTTC
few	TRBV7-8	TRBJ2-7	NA	CASSPIRGFAYEQYF	TGTGCCAGCAGCCCTATCAGGGGTTTTGCCTACGAGCAGTACTTC
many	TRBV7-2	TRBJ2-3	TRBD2	CASSLLAGGIDTQYF	TGTGCCAGCAGCCTTTTAGCGGGGGGTATAGATACGCAGTATTTT
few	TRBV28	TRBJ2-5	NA	CASSSGWGETQYF	TGTGCCAGCAGTTCGGGGTGGGGTGAGACCCAGTACTTC
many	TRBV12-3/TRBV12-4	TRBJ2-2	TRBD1	CASSFPSTGERGELFF	TGTGCCAGCAGTTTTCCTTCGACAGGGGAGAGGGGGGAGCTGTTTTTT
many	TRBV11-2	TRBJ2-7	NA	CASSPSQEQYF	TGTGCCAGCAGCCCAAGCCAGGAACAGTACTTC
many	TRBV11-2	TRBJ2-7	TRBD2	CASSLRLAGTSYEQYF	TGTGCCAGCAGCTTACGACTAGCGGGAACCTCCTACGAGCAGTACTTC
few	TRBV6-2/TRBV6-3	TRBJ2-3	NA	CASSPPGHQGYTQYF	TGTGCCAGCAGTCCCCCGGGGCACCAGGGCTATACGCAGTATTTT
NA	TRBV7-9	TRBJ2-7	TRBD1	CASSQQDRGNYEQYF	TGTGCCAGCAGCCAGCAGGACAGGGGAAACTACGAGCAGTACTTC
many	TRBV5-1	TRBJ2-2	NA	CASSLGVANTGELFF	TGCGCCAGCAGCTTGGGGGTTGCGAACACCGGGGAGCTGTTTTTT
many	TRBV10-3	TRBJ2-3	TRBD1	CASGTGGNSGTDTQYF	TGTGCCAGCGGGACAGGGGGCAACAGTGGCACAGATACGCAGTATTTT
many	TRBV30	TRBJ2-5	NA	CAWSVWGEETQYF	TGTGCCTGGAGTGTTTGGGGGGAAGAGACCCAGTACTTC
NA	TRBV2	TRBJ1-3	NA	CASSPKRGSSGNTIYF	TGTGCCAGCAGCCCTAAGAGGGGTAGCTCTGGAAACACCATATATTTT
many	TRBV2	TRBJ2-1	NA	CAMNRRANNEQFF	TGTGCCATGAACAGGCGAGCAAACAATGAGCAGTTCTTC
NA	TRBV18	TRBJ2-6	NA	CASSPPEGADGANVLTF	TGTGCCAGCTCACCACCTGAGGGCGCGGATGGGGCCAACGTCCTGACTTTC
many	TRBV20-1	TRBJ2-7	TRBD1	CSARPGQGSGSSYEQYF	TGCAGTGCTAGACCCGGACAGGGTAGTGGGAGCTCCTACGAGCAGTACTTC
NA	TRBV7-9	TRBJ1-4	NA	CASSPPLATNEKLFF	TGTGCCAGCAGCCCCCCGTTGGCGACTAATGAAAAACTGTTTTTT
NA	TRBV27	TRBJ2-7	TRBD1	CASLKRDRAYEQYF	TGTGCCAGTCTTAAGCGGGACAGGGCCTACGAGCAGTACTTC
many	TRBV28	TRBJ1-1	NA	CASRSGSNTEAFF	TGTGCCAGCAGAAGCGGGTCTAACACTGAAGCTTTCTTT
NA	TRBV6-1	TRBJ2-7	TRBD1	CASSASTGVFISYEQYF	TGTGCCAGCAGTGCCTCAACAGGGGTCTTCATCTCCTACGAGCAGTACTTC
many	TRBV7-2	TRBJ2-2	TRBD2	CASSSRPSGNTGELFF	TGTGCCAGCAGCTCCCGTCCTAGCGGGAACACCGGGGAGCTGTTTTTT
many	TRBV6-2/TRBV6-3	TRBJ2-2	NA	CASTPPANTGELFF	TGTGCCAGCACCCCTCCCGCGAACACCGGGGAGCTGTTTTTT
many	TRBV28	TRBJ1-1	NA	CASSFDPNTEAFF	TGTGCCAGCAGTTTCGACCCGAACACTGAAGCTTTCTTT
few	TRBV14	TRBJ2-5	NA	CASSLNRQTLQETQYF	TGTGCCAGCAGCCTTAACCGACAGACATTACAGGAGACCCAGTACTTC
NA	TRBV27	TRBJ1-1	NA	CASSSGQNEAFF	TGTGCCAGCAGCTCCGGACAGAATGAAGCTTTCTTT
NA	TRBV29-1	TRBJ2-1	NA	CSVVLLSPTMGNEQFF	TGCAGCGTTGTCCTTCTCTCCCCCACAATGGGGAATGAGCAGTTCTTC
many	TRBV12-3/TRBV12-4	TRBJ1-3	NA	CASSLDRSSSGNTIYF	TGTGCCAGCAGTTTAGACCGGTCGAGCTCTGGAAACACCATATATTTT
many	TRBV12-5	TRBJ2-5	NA	CASGFGETQYF	TGTGCTAGTGGTTTCGGGGAGACCCAGTACTTC
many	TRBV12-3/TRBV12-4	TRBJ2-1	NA	CASSLDSVTDEQFF	TGTGCCAGCAGTCTCGACAGCGTAACGGATGAGCAGTTCTTC
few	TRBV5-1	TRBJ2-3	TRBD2	CASSYTSGNTDTQYF	TGCGCCAGCAGTTACACTAGCGGGAACACAGATACGCAGTATTTT